One sample yielded the 3 T cell receptor beta chains listed below, sequenced in a study of neoadjuvant anti-PD-1 for oral cavity cancer (dated by TCRdb to about 2021). The time point tag for this specimen amounts to: after neoadjuvant nivolumab, at surgical resection. Libraries were prepared through the immunoSEQ multiplex PCR assay. TCRdb's version of the immuneACCESS table is confined to in-frame rearrangements and falls short of the full clone set. An unresolved V gene accounts for under half of the shortfall where checked; the remainder is of unknown origin. Counted in this sample were over 7,500 clones; less than 70% of them appeared once. Approximately 3.5% of the sample lies in the top ten. The material was PBMCs, obtained after nivolumab (anti-PD-1) treatment. The origin of the receptors is a person aged 35-80 years with oral cavity squamous cell carcinoma.

The chain combines TRBV2 with TRBJ2-3; the D gene could be TRBD1 or TRBD2 (5 bases each). The V gene's germline CDR1 is SNHLY and CDR2 FYNNEI. The CDR3 consists of 15 residues. The V end was cut by 0 bases, the J end by 4 bases, with 11 bases between. The CDR3: CASSEAGVAADTQYF. In nucleotides, the CDR3 is TGTGCCAGCAGTGAAGCGGGGGTGGCTGCAGATACGCAGTATTTT.

The chain has TRBV2 and TRBJ2-1; maybe TRBD2 (6 bases). This CDR3 is built from 13 residues. V lost 6 bases and J 9 bases, leaving 15 bases between the germline ends. In germline, CDR1 is SNHLY, CDR2 FYNNEI. The CDR3 sequence is CASSDRRGTEQFF. The CDR3 region has the DNA TGTGCCAGCAGCGACCGACGGGGGACTGAGCAGTTCTTC.

The DNA of the CDR3 is TGTGCCTGGAGCCACTCCACAGATACGCAGTATTTT. Its translation: CAWSHSTDTQYF. V and J are TRBV30 and TRBJ2-3; D not resolved. The CDR3 covers 12 residues. Trimming took off 3 bases at V and 2 bases at J, with 6 bases between the two ends. Germline CDR1 reads GTSNPN; CDR2 reads SVGIG (reference sequence).